This T cell receptor beta chain was found in a study of CD8+ T cells in alopecia areata. General study results and limits: Because one nonresponder was included, the link of baseline CD8+ expansion to response is considered uncertain. The study found that many expanded lesional clones persisted in scalp and blood during tofacitinib.

Concerning this clone itself: The target antigen is unknown.

Sample treatment: oral pan-JAK inhibitor, 5-10 mg twice daily. After isolation, RNA underwent reverse transcription to generate cDNA as the sequencing template. The repertoire was sequenced with immunoSEQ multiplex PCR; TCRdb's copy has only in-frame clones and lacks some. The table lists under 95,000 clones, around 71% of them singletons. The V gene lost 2 bases and the J gene lost 8 bases, with 6 bases spanning the gap. The CDR3 covers 12 residues. Germline values: CDR1 MNHNY, CDR2 SVGAGI (reference sequence). The sequences come from CD8+ T cells sorted from blood, collected between weeks 44 and 45, from a patient treated with tofacitinib. The genes are TRBV6-6 and TRBJ1-4; unclear D gene. This TCR came from a human donor with alopecia areata. The CDR3, as DNA: TGTGCCAGCAGTTACGACAAGGAAAAACTGTTTTTT. This codes for CASSYDKEKLFF.